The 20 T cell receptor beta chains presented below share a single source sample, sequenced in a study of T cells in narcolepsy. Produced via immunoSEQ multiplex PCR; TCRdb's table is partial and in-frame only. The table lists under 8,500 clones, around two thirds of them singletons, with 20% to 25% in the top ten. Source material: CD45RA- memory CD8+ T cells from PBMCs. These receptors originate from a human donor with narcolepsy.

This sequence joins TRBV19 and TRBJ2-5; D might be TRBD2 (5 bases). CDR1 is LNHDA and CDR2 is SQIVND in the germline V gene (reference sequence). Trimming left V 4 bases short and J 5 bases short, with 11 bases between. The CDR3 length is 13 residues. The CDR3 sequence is CASSKSGTETQYF. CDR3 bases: TGTGCCAGTAGTAAATCGGGAACGGAGACCCAGTACTTC.

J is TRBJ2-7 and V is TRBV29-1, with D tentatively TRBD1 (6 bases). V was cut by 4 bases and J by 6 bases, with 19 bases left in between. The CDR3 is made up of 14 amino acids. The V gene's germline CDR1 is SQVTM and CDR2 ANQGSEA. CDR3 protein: CSVAIAGAQGEQYF. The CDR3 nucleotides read TGCAGCGTTGCGATTGCAGGGGCGCAGGGCGAGCAGTACTTC.

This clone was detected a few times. This CDR3 reads CASSQDNGRGQPQHF. The DNA of the CDR3 is TGCGCCAGCAGCCAAGATAACGGACGAGGTCAGCCCCAGCATTTT. The V call is TRBV4-1, the J call TRBJ1-5; D gene uncertain. The CDR3 is 15 amino acids. CDR1 MGHRA and CDR2 YSYEKL come from the germline V gene. Trimming pared 0 bases from V and 6 bases from J, leaving 12 bases between.

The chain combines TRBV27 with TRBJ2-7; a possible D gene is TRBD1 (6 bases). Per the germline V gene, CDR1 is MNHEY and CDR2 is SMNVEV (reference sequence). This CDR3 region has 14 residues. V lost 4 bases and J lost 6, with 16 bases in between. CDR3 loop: CASSSTGWGSEQYF. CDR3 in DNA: TGTGCCAGCAGTTCGACAGGCTGGGGCTCCGAGCAGTACTTC.

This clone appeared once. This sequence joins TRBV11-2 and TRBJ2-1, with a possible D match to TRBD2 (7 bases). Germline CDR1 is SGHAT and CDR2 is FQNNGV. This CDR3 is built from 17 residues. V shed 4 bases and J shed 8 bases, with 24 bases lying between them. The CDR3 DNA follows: TGTGCCAGCAGCTCACTGGAAAGTGGCGGGGGCATGGATGAGCAGTTCTTC. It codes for CASSSLESGGGMDEQFF.

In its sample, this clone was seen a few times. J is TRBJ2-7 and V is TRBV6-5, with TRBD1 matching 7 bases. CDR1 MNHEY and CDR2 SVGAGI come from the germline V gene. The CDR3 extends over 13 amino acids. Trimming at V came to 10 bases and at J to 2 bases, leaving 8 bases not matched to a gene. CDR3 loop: CAIATGVPYEQYF. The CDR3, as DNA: TGTGCCATCGCAACAGGGGTTCCCTACGAGCAGTACTTC.

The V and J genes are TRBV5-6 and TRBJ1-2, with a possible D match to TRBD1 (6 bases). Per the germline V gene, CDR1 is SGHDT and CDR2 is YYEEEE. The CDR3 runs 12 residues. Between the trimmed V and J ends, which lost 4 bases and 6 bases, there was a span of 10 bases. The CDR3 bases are TGTGCCAGCAGCCCCGGACAGCATGGCTACACCTTC. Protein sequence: CASSPGQHGYTF.

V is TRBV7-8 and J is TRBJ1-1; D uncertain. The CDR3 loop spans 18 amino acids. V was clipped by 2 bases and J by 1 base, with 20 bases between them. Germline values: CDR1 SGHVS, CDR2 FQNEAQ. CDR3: CASSLLIGSLTPNTEAFF. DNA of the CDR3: TGTGCCAGCAGCTTATTGATAGGGTCTTTAACCCCGAACACTGAAGCTTTCTTT. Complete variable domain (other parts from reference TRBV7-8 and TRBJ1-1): GAGVSQSPRYKVAKRGQDVALRCDPISGHVSLFWYQQALGQGPEFLTYFQNEAQLDKSGLPSDRFFAERPEGSVSTLKIQRTQQEDSAVYLCASSLLIGSLTPNTEAFFGQGTRLTVV.

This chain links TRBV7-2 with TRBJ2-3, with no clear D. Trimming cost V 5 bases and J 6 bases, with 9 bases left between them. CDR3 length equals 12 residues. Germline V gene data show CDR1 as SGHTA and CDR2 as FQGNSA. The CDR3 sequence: CASSQTYDTQYF. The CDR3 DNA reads TGTGCCAGCAGCCAGACTTATGATACGCAGTATTTT.

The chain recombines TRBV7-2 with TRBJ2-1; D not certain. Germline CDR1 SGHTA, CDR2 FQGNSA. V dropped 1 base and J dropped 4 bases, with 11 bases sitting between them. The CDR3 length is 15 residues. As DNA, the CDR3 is TGTGCCAGCAGCTTAGATTTGGGGTCGTACAATGAGCAGTTCTTC. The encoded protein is CASSLDLGSYNEQFF.

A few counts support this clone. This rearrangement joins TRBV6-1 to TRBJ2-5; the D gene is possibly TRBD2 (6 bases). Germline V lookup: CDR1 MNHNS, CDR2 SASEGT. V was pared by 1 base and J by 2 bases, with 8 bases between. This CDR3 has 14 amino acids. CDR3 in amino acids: CASSEGTTQETQYF. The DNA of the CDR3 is TGTGCCAGCAGTGAAGGGACTACTCAAGAGACCCAGTACTTC.

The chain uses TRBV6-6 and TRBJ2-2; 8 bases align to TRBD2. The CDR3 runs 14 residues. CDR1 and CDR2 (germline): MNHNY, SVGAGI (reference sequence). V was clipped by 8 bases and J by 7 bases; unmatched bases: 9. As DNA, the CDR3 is TGTGCCAGCGAGACGGGGGGGCCCAACGGGGAGCTGTTTTTT. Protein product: CASETGGPNGELFF.

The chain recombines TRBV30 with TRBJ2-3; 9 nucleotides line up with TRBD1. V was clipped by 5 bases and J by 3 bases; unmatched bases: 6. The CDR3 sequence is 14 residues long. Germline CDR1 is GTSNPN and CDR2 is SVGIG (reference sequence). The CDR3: CAWEGQGGTDTQYF. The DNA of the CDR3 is TGTGCCTGGGAGGGACAGGGCGGGACAGATACGCAGTATTTT.

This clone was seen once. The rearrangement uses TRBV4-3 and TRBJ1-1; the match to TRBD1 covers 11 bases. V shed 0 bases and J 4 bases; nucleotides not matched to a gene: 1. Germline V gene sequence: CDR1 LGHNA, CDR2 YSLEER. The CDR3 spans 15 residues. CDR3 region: CASSQDGTGGTEAFF. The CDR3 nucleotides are TGCGCCAGCAGCCAAGATGGGACAGGGGGCACTGAAGCTTTCTTT.

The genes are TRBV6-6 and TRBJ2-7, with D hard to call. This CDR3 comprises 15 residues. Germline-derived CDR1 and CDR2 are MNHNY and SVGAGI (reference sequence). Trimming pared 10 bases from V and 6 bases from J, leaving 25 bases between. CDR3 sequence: CATSRTIDSPSEQYF. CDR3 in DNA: TGTGCCACCTCCCGGACCATCGATAGTCCAAGCGAGCAGTACTTC.

The CDR3 is CASSAGGSYEQYF. In DNA, the CDR3 is TGCGCCAGCAGCGCCGGGGGCTCCTACGAGCAGTACTTC. V usage is TRBV5-1 and J usage is TRBJ2-7; TRBD2 might be the D (6 bases). This CDR3 has 13 amino acids. V was trimmed by 4 bases and J by 0 bases, leaving 8 bases between them. Germline V CDR1 and CDR2: SGHRS, YFSETQ.

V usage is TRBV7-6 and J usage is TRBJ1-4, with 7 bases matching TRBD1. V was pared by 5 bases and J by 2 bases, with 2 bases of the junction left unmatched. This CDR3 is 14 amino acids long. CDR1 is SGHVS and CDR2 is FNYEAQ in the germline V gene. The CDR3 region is CASSQGETNEKLFF. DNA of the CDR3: TGTGCCAGCAGCCAGGGGGAGACTAATGAAAAACTGTTTTTT. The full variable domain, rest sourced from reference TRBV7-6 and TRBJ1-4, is GAGVSQSPRYKVTKRGQDVALRCDPISGHVSLYWYRQALGQGPEFLTYFNYEAQQDKSGLPNDRFSAERPEGSISTLTIQRTEQRDSAMYRCASSQGETNEKLFFGSGTQLSVL.

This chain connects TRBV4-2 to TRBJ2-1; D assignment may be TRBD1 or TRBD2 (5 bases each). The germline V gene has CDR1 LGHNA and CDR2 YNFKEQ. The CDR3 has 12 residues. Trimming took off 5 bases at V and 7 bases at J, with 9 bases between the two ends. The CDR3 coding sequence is TGTGCCAGCAGCTTGAGGGGAAATGAGCAGTTCTTC. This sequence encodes CASSLRGNEQFF.

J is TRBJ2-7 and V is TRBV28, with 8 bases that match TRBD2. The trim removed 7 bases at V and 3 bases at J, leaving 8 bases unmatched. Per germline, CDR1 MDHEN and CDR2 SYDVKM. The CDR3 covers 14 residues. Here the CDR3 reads CASTTGGGLYEQYF. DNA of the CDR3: TGTGCCAGCACCACGGGGGGGGGCCTCTACGAGCAGTACTTC.

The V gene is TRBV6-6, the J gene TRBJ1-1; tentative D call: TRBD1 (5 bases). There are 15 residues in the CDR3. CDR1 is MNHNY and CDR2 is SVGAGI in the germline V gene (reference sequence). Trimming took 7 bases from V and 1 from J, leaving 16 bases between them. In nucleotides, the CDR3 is TGTGCCAGCATTGACGGGGACGGGGAGAACACTGAAGCTTTCTTT. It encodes CASIDGDGENTEAFF.